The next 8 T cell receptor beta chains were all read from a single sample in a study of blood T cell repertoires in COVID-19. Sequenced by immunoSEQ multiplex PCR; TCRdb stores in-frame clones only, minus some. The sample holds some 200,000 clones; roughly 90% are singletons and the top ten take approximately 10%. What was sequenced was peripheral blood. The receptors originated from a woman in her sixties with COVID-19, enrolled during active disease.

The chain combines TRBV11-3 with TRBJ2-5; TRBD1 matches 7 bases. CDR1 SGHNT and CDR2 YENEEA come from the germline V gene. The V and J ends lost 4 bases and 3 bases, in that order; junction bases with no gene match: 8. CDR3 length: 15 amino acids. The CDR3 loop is CASSSPWDRKETQYF. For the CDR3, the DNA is TGTGCCAGCAGCTCGCCCTGGGACAGAAAAGAGACCCAGTACTTC.

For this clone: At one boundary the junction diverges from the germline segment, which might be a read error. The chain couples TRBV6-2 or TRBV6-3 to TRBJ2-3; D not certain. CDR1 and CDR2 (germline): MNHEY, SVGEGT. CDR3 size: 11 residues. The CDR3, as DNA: TGTGCCAGTAGTTACCTGGATACGCAGTATTTT. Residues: CASSYLDTQYF.

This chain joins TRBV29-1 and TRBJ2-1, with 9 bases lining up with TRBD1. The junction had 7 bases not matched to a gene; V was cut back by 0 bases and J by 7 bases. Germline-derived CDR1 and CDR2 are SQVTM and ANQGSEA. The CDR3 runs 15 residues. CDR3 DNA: TGCAGCGTTGAAGATCTTGGACAGGGGTGGAATGAGCAGTTCTTC. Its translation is CSVEDLGQGWNEQFF.

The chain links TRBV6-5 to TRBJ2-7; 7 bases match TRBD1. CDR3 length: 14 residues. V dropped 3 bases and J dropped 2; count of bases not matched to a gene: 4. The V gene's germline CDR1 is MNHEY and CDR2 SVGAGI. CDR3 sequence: CASSYGGQTYEQYF. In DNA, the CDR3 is TGTGCCAGCAGTTATGGGGGACAGACCTACGAGCAGTACTTC.

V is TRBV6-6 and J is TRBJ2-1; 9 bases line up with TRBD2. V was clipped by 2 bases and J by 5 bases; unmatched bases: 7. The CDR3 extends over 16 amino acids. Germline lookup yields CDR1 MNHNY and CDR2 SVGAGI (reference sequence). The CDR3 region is CASSYGATSGNNEQFF. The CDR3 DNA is TGTGCCAGCAGTTACGGGGCGACTAGCGGAAACAATGAGCAGTTCTTC.

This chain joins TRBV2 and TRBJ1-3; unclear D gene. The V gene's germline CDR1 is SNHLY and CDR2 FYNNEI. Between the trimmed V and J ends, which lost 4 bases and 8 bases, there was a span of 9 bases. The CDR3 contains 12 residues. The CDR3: CASSVTGHTIYF. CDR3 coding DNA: TGTGCCAGCAGTGTTACCGGTCACACCATATATTTT.

The CDR3: CASSLSGSSYNEQFF. The CDR3 DNA sequence: TGTGCCAGCAGCTTAAGCGGGAGCTCCTACAATGAGCAGTTCTTC. V usage is TRBV11-1 and J usage is TRBJ2-1; 8 nucleotides match TRBD2. The germline V gene has CDR1 SGHAT and CDR2 FQDESV (reference sequence). The CDR3 length is 15 residues. Trimming took 2 bases from V and 0 from J; bases not matched to a gene: 0.

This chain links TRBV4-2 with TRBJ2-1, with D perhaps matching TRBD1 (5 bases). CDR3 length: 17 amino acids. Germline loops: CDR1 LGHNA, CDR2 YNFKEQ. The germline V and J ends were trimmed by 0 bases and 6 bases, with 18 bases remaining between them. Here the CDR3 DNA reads TGTGCCAGCAGCCAAGATGAGGAAGCAGGGCTTCGCAATGAGCAGTTCTTC. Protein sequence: CASSQDEEAGLRNEQFF.